This T cell receptor (beta chain) was identified in a study of OX40 agonist ivuxolimab in advanced cancers. The wider study: Every 2 weeks, patients received ivuxolimab intravenously, dosed at 0.01 to 10 mg/kg. Every patient in dose escalation had hepatocellular carcinoma, melanoma, renal cell or head and neck cancer. Study-wide points: The study observed clonal expansion of CD4+ and CD8+ blood T cells by week 6 at 0.1 to 3.0 mg/kg. More expanded clones were found, on average, in CD8+ than in CD4+ T cells.

The protocol was immunoSEQ multiplex PCR, while the TCRdb copy is restricted to in-frame clones and leaves out a portion. In the table there are over 60,000 clones, around 91% of which are singletons. This clone was detected once. What it binds is unknown. V was clipped by 6 bases and J by 0 bases, with 13 bases between them. Germline V CDR1 and CDR2: SGHNT, YYREEE (reference sequence). CDR3 length: 14 residues. The chain joins TRBV5-4 to TRBJ2-7; TRBD1 is a possible D gene (6 bases). The clonotype comes from an adult with an advanced solid tumor such as melanoma, head and neck, liver or kidney cancer. The material was CD4+ or CD8+ T cells sorted from blood, obtained in a trial of the OX40 agonist ivuxolimab. The CDR3 DNA sequence: TGTGCCAGCACCCCCGACAGGAGCTCCTACGAGCAGTACTTC. Its protein is CASTPDRSSYEQYF.